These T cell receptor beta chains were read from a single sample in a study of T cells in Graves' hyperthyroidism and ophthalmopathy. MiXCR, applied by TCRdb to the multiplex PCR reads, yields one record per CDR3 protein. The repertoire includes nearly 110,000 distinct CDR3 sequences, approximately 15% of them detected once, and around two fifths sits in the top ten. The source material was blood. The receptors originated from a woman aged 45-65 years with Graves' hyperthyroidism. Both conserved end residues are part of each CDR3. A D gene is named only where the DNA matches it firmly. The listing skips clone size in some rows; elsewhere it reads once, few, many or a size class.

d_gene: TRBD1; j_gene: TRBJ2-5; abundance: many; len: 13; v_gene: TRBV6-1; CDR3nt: TGTGCCAGCAGTTGGACAGGGGGCGAGACCCAGTACTTC; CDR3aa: CASSWTGGETQYF
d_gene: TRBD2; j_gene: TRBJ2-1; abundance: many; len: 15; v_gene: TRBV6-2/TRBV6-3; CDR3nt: TGTGCCAGCAGTTGGGGGGGGATCTCCTACAATGAGCAGTTCTTC; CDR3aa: CASSWGGISYNEQFF
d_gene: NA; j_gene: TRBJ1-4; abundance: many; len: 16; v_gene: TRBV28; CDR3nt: TGTGCCAGCACCCCCCCATCAGGGGCAACTAATGAAAAACTGTTTTTT; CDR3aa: CASTPPSGATNEKLFF
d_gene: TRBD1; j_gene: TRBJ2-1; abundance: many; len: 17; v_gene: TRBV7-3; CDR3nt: TGTGCCAGCAGCTTAACAGTCTTGGGGACAGGGGACCATGAGCAGTTCTTC; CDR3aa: CASSLTVLGTGDHEQFF
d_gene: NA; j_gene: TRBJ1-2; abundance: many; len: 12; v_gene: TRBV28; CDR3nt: TGTGCCAGCAGTTTACAGGGGCGGGGCTACACCTTC; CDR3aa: CASSLQGRGYTF
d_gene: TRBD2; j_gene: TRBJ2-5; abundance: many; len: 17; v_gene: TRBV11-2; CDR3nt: TGTGCCAGCAGCCCCGTACCTCGCGGGAGGGCCCAAGAGACCCAGTACTTC; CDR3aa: CASSPVPRGRAQETQYF
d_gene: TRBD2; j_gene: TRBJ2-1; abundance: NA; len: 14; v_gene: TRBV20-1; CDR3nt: TGCAGTGCTAGCAGACTAGCGGGGATCAATGAGCAGTTCTTC; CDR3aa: CSASRLAGINEQFF
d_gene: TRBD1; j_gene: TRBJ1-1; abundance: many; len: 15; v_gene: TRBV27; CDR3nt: TGTGCCAGCAGTTCGGGACAGGCCCGTCACACTGAAGCTTTCTTT; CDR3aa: CASSSGQARHTEAFF
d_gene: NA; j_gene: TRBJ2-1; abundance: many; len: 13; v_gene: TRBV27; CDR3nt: TGTGCCAGCAGTTCGGAGAGTTACAATGAGCAGTTCTTC; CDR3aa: CASSSESYNEQFF
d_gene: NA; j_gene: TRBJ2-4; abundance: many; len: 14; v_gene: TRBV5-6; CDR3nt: TGTGCCAGCAGCTTTAGCCGAGGTGGGGACATTCAGTACTTC; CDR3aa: CASSFSRGGDIQYF
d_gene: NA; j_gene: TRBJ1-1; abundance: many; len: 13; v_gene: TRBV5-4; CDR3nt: TGTGCCAGCAGCTTGGCAGGGAACACTGAAGCTTTCTTT; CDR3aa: CASSLAGNTEAFF
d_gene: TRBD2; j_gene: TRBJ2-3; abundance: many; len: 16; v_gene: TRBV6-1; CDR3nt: TGTGCCAGCAGTGATTGGGGGGGGAGTAGCACAGATACGCAGTATTTT; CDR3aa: CASSDWGGSSTDTQYF
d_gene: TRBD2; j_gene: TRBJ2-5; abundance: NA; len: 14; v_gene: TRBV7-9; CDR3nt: TGTGCCAGCAGCTTCCTAGCGGCCCAAGAGACCCAGTACTTC; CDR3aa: CASSFLAAQETQYF
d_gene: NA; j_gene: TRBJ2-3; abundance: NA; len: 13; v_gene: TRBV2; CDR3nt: TGTGCCAGCAGGAGGACAGGCACAGATACGCAGTATTTT; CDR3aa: CASRRTGTDTQYF
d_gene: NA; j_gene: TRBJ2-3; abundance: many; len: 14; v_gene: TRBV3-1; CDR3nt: TGTGCCAGCAGCCAACGGGAATCAGCAGATACGCAGTATTTT; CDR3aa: CASSQRESADTQYF
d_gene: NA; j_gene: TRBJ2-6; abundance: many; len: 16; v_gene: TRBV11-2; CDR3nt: TGTGCCAGCAGCTTAGCAGGAGCCGGGAGGGCCAACGTCCTGACTTTC; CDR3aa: CASSLAGAGRANVLTF
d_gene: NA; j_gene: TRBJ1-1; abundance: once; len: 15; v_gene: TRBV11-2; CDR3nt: TGTGCCAGCAGCTTGGGGCACAACAGGCCCACTGAAGCTTTCTTT; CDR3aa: CASSLGHNRPTEAFF
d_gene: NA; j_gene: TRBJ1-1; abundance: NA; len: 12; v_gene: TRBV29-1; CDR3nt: TGCAGCGTTATAAGCATGAACACTGAAGCTTTCTTT; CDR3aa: CSVISMNTEAFF
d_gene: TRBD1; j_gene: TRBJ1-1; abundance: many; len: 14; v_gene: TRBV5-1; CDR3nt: TGCGCCAGCAGCCGAGGGGGACAGGATTTGATGTGGTTCTTT; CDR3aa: CASSRGGQDLMWFF
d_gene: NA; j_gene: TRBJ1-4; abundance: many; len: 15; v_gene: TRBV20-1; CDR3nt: TGCAGTGCGACCCCGCCGGGGGCAATTAATGAAAAACTGTTTTTT; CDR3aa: CSATPPGAINEKLFF